These 8 T cell receptor beta chains share one sample of origin, sequenced in a study of post-analysis software for immune sequencing data. Whole-study findings and limits: In patients, roughly five TRBV segments were more frequent than in controls, with TRBV5-6, TRBV5-1 and TRBV20-1 among them.

TCR beta libraries were prepared from cDNA with unique molecular identifiers. TCRdb itself ran the PCR reads through MiXCR, one entry per CDR3 protein. The table records approximately 570,000 distinct CDR3 sequences, 44% of them present only once. For these receptors, no antigen is known. Material: blood. The receptors here all came from a girl between 10 and 17 years old with multiple sclerosis.

Note on this clonotype: A junction boundary mismatches the germline segment, possibly from a read error. This CDR3 reads CASSLGLRTIHEQHF. Here the CDR3 DNA reads TGTGCCAGCAGTTTAGGGCTCAGGACAATTCACGAGCAGCACTTC. The chain joins TRBV28 to TRBJ2-7; D possibly corresponds to TRBD1 (5 bases). The germline V gene has CDR1 MDHEN and CDR2 SYDVKM. The CDR3 runs 15 residues.

This sequence joins TRBV12-3 or TRBV12-4 and TRBJ2-7; possible D gene TRBD2, 5 bases. Trimming removed 7 bases at V and 0 bases at J, with 13 bases between. The CDR3 is made up of 14 amino acids. The CDR3 nucleotides are TGTGCCAGCATGAAGGGAGCTATCTCCTACGAGCAGTACTTC. It specifies CASMKGAISYEQYF.

The V gene is TRBV5-1, the J gene TRBJ2-1, with 7 bases fitting TRBD1. Looked up from germline, CDR1 is SGHRS and CDR2 is YFSETQ. V lost 0 bases and J lost 8; bases outside the gene matches: 8. CDR3 length: 15 amino acids. The CDR3 region is CASSLEEQGIDEQFF. The CDR3 coding sequence is TGCGCCAGCAGCTTGGAAGAACAGGGGATCGATGAGCAGTTCTTC.

The chain recombines TRBV11-2 with TRBJ2-4; the D gene is possibly TRBD1 (6 bases). V was trimmed by 8 bases and J by 9 bases, leaving 14 bases between them. Germline CDR1 reads SGHAT; CDR2 reads FQNNGV. CDR3 length equals 12 residues. The CDR3 here is CASLHRGGIQYF. CDR3 sequence (DNA): TGTGCCAGCCTGCACAGAGGGGGCATTCAGTACTTC.

V is TRBV5-1 and J is TRBJ2-3; 7 bases align to TRBD2. CDR3 length equals 15 residues. The germline gives CDR1 SGHRS, CDR2 YFSETQ. V lost 2 bases and J lost 0; bases outside the gene matches: 3. CDR3 DNA: TGCGCCAGCAGCTTCCAGACTAGCAGCACAGATACGCAGTATTTT. Its translation: CASSFQTSSTDTQYF. The full variable domain, rest sourced from reference TRBV5-1 and TRBJ2-3, is KAGVTQTPRYLIKTRGQQVTLSCSPISGHRSVSWYQQTPGQGLQFLFEYFSETQRNKGNFPGRFSGRQFSNSRSEMNVSTLELGDSALYLCASSFQTSSTDTQYFGPGTRLTVL.

V is TRBV18 and J is TRBJ2-5; a possible D gene is TRBD1 (6 bases). CDR3 length: 14 amino acids. With 6 bases removed from V and 4 bases from J, the gap between germline ends came to 15 bases. From germline, CDR1 is KGHSH and CDR2 LQKENI. CDR3 DNA sequence: TGTGCCAGCTCGGACCTACAGGGTGGAGAGACCCAGTACTTC. This sequence encodes CASSDLQGGETQYF.

This clonotype was detected only a few times. This chain uses TRBV7-8 with TRBJ2-6; D remains ambiguous. Trimming cost V 5 bases and J 4 bases, with 9 bases left between them. CDR1 is SGHVS and CDR2 is FQNEAQ in the germline V gene. The CDR3 is 14 residues long. The CDR3 bases are TGTGCCAGCAGCCCCGTGCGGGGGGCCAACGTCCTGACTTTC. It encodes CASSPVRGANVLTF. Full variable domain (missing parts from reference TRBV7-8 and TRBJ2-6): GAGVSQSPRYKVAKRGQDVALRCDPISGHVSLFWYQQALGQGPEFLTYFQNEAQLDKSGLPSDRFFAERPEGSVSTLKIQRTQQEDSAVYLCASSPVRGANVLTFGAGSRLTVL.

The chain links TRBV4-1 to TRBJ2-7, with D maybe TRBD2 (6 bases). Germline V CDR1 and CDR2: MGHRA, YSYEKL. Trimming left V 4 bases short and J 2 bases short, with 18 bases between. The CDR3 loop spans 16 amino acids. The CDR3 region is CASSLIHRLVPYEQYF. As DNA, the CDR3 is TGCGCCAGCAGCCTCATCCATAGACTAGTTCCCTACGAGCAGTACTTC.